This TCR beta chain was obtained from a study of early T cells in non-severe SARS-CoV-2 infection. Study background: Sequenced material consisted of bulk RNA (from unsorted whole blood), and chains were unpaired. Study-level findings and limits: Private and CD4 specificities were missed by VDJdb matching, skewed to anti-spike CD8.

Details on this clonotype: Its specificity is unknown.

Individual cDNA molecules each received unique molecular identifiers attached to them. TCRdb processed the 5' RACE reads anew with MiXCR; each CDR3 protein has one entry. This table holds about 64,000 distinct CDR3 sequences, approximately 11% found once. With 4 bases clipped from V and 4 bases from J, the junction kept 6 bases outside the gene matches. The CDR3 loop spans 15 amino acids. Germline V gene data show CDR1 as SGHVS and CDR2 as FNYEAQ. This sample comprised whole blood, obtained at baseline. This clonotype was sampled from an adult who was a healthcare worker with PCR-confirmed SARS-CoV-2 infection or an uninfected control (not recorded which). The rearrangement joins TRBV7-6 to TRBJ1-1, with 10 positions matching TRBD1. This CDR3 is CASSSRTGGTTEAFF. As DNA, the CDR3 is TGTGCCAGCAGCTCGAGGACAGGGGGAACCACTGAAGCTTTCTTT.